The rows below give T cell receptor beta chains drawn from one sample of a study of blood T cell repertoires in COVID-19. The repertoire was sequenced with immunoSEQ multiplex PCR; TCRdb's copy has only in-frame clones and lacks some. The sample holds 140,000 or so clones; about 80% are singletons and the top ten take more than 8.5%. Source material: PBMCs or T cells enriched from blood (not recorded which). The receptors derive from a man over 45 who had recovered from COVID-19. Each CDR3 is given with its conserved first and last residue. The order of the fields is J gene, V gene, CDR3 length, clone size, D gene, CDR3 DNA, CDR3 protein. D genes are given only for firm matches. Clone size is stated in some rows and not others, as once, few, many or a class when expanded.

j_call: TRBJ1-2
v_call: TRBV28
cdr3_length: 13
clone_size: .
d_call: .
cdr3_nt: TGTGCCAGCATGACGGCCAGGGATTATGGCTACACCTTC
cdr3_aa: CASMTARDYGYTF

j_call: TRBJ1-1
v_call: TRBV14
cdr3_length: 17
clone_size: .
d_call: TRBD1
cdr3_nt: TGTGCCAGCAGCTCCCGGGACAGGGTAACTGGGAACACTGAAGCTTTCTTT
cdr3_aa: CASSSRDRVTGNTEAFF

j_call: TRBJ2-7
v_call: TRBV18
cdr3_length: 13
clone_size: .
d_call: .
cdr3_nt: TGTGCCAGCTCCCGCAGCGGTTCCTACGAGCAGTACTTC
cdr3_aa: CASSRSGSYEQYF

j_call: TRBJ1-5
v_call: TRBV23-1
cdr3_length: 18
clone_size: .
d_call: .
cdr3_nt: TGCGCCAGCAGTCAGGCCGAAATCAGGGGATCGAGCAATCAGCCCCAGCATTTT
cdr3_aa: CASSQAEIRGSSNQPQHF

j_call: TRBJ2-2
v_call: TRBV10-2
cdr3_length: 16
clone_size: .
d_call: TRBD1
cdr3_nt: TGCGCCAGCAGTGGTTCGGCAGGGGGCCCACCCGGGGAGCTGTTTTTT
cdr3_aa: CASSGSAGGPPGELFF

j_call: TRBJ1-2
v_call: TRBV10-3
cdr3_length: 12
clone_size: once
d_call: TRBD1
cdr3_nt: TGTGCCATCACCGGGACAGGAGATGGCTACACCTTC
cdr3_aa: CAITGTGDGYTF

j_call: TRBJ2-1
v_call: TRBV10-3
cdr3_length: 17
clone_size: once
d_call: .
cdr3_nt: TGTGCCATCAGTGGGAACCCTACAGGGTTATTTTACAATGAGCAGTTCTTC
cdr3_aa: CAISGNPTGLFYNEQFF

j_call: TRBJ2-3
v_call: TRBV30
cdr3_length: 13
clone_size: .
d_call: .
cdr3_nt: TGTGCCTGGAATCCCCGGGGGAGAGATACGCAGTATTTT
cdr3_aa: CAWNPRGRDTQYF

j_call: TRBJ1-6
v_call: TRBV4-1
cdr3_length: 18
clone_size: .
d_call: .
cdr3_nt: TGCGCCAGCAGCCAAGGCGAGGGAAGAGGCTCCTATAATTCACCCCTCCACTTT
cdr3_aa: CASSQGEGRGSYNSPLHF

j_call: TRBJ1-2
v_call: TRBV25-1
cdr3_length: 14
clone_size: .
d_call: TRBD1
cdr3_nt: TGTGCCAGCAGTGAATCAGGGGGCCACTATGGCTACACCTTC
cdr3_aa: CASSESGGHYGYTF

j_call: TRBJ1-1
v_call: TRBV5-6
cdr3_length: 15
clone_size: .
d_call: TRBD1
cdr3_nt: TGTGCCAGCAGCACATCAGGGGGCGGTGGCACTGAAGCTTTCTTT
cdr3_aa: CASSTSGGGGTEAFF

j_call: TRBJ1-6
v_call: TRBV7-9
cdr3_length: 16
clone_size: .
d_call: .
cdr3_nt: TGTGCCAGCAGCTCCTTTGGGACGCCCGGGGGATCACCCCTCCACTTT
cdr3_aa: CASSSFGTPGGSPLHF

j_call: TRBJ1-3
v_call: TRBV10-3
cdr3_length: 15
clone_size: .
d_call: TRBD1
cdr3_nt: TGTGCCATCAGTGAGGGACAGGGATCAGGAAACACCATATATTTT
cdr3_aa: CAISEGQGSGNTIYF

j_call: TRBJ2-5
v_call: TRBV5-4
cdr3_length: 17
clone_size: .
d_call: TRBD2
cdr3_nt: TGTGCCAGCAGCTTGGCCTCGGGACTAGCGGGGGTTAAGACCCAGTACTTC
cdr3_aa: CASSLASGLAGVKTQYF

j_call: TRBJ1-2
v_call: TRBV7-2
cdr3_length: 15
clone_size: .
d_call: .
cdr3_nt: TGTGCCAGCAGCCCAGGGCCAGCGTCTAACTATGGCTACACCTTC
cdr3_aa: CASSPGPASNYGYTF

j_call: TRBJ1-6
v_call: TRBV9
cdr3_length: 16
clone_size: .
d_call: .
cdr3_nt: TGTGCCAGCAGCGTAGGACGGGGGGCGCGGGATTCACCCCTCCACTTT
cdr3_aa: CASSVGRGARDSPLHF

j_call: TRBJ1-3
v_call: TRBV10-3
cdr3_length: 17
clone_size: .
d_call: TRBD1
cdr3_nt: TGTGCCATCGGGGGGACAGGGGCAAAAGTCTCTGGAAACACCATATATTTT
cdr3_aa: CAIGGTGAKVSGNTIYF

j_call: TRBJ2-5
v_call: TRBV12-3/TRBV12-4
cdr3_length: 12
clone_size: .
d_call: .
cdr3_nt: TGTGCCAGCAGTTTAGAGGGGGAGACCCAGTACTTC
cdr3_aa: CASSLEGETQYF

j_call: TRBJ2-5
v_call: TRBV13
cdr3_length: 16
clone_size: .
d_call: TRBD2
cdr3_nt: TGTGCCAGCAGCTTCCAACTAGCGGGGGTCCAAGAGACCCAGTACTTC
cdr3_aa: CASSFQLAGVQETQYF

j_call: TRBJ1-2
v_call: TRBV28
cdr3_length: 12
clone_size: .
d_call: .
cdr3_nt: TGTGCCAGCAGGCAGGGTGCCTATGGCTACACCTTC
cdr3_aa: CASRQGAYGYTF